This T cell receptor (beta chain) was identified in a study of blood T cells in healthy people across ages. This clonotype was observed a handful of times. With a J-beta primer mix and a sample-barcoded 5' primer, a second PCR ran about 7 to 11 cycles. A 12-random-nucleotide template-switch adaptor tagged each cDNA molecule. TCRdb independently ran MiXCR on the 5' RACE reads; one entry per CDR3 protein. The sample holds roughly 1,800,000 distinct CDR3 sequences, roughly 50% seen once. The CDR3 has 14 residues. CDR1 LGHNA and CDR2 YSLEER come from the germline V gene. The junction had 3 bases not matched to a gene; V was cut back by 0 bases and J by 7 bases.

The clonotype was recovered from a woman in her 40s in good health. Sequenced: blood. The chain couples TRBV4-3 to TRBJ2-1; TRBD2 matches 7 bases. DNA of the CDR3: TGCGCCAGCAGCCAAGAGGGGAGGGTAAATGAGCAGTTCTTC. Translated: CASSQEGRVNEQFF.